A selection of T cell receptor beta chains follows, all from one sample in a study of blood T cell repertoires in COVID-19. Sequenced by immunoSEQ multiplex PCR; TCRdb stores in-frame clones only, minus some. The sample includes tens of thousands of clones, around 80% seen only once; the top ten take around a fifth. Sequencing was done on a sample of peripheral blood. These receptor sequences come from a human donor in a cohort sampled during active COVID-19. CDR3s include the opening cysteine and the closing phenylalanine or tryptophan. A D gene is named only where the DNA matches it firmly.

TRBD1	TRBV28	TRBJ2-7	CASRTPGTGRYEQYF
-	TRBV7-8	TRBJ1-6	CASSLAASQNSPLHF
-	TRBV30	TRBJ2-1	CAWSLALPEQFF
-	TRBV27	TRBJ1-1	CASIQLQGPTEAFF
-	TRBV12-3/TRBV12-4	TRBJ2-5	CASSLTDYETQYF
-	TRBV28	TRBJ2-7	CASTERGRDRAYEQYF
-	TRBV5-1	TRBJ2-5	CASSLSSRQETQYF
-	TRBV5-6	TRBJ1-1	CASSLGLGSGTEAFF
TRBD2	TRBV6-2/TRBV6-3	TRBJ2-1	CASSYDGTSGLYNEQFF
TRBD2	TRBV5-1	TRBJ2-3	CASSPSSGGGTDTQYF